The entry that follows covers one T cell receptor (beta chain) sequence. The junction shows a germline mismatch at one end, possibly a read error. The germline V gene encodes CDR1 LGHNA and CDR2 YSLEER. The CDR3 sequence is 14 residues long. RNA was extracted from bulk tissue without any cell sorting. The library came from three nested PCR rounds adapted from ARM-PCR protocols. TCRdb reprocessed the multiplex PCR reads with MiXCR, giving one entry per CDR3 protein. The top ten clones hold 22% of a sample with about 120,000 distinct CDR3 sequences, under 90% of them seen once. This record comes from a study of tumor and adjacent non-tumor tissue in lung cancer.

This receptor was obtained from a man between 65 and 80 years old with non-small cell lung cancer. The genes are TRBV4-3 and TRBJ2-2; D not resolved. The sample was lung tumor tissue. This chain's CDR3 is CSSSRVTTIGELFF. The DNA of the CDR3 is TGCTCCAGCAGCCGGGTCACAACCATCGGGGAGCTGTTTTTT.